What follows is one T cell receptor beta chain and its context. Sequencing was performed with immunoSEQ multiplex PCR; in TCRdb, only in-frame clones are kept and a portion is missing. Of approximately 70,000 clones in the sample, roughly 98% were seen once. This entry is derived from a study of technical replicates of blood from several donors. The germline V gene encodes CDR1 SGHTA and CDR2 FQGNSA. The CDR3 has 15 amino acids. The V gene end was trimmed by 5 bases and the J gene end by 5 bases; junction bases not matched to a gene: 4. The TCR was taken from a human donor in good health. The source material was T cells isolated from PBMCs. The V call is TRBV7-2, the J call TRBJ2-2; TRBD2 agrees at 11 bases. CDR3 protein: CASSIRLAGTGELFF. CDR3 bases: TGTGCCAGCAGCATTCGACTAGCGGGAACCGGGGAGCTGTTTTTT.